Below are 3 T cell receptor beta chains sequenced from a single sample in a study of TIL therapy for anti-PD-1-resistant metastatic lung cancer. This sample's time point: pre-treatment sample, taken before nivolumab and TIL therapy. This was the immunoSEQ v3 assay. Sequenced by immunoSEQ multiplex PCR; TCRdb stores in-frame clones only, minus some. The table records 55,000 to 60,000 clones, more than 60% of them present only once. The sequencing used blood, collected at baseline. These receptors all stem from a person aged 25-85 years with non-small cell lung cancer.

The rearrangement joins TRBV11-2 to TRBJ2-5; D not resolved. Germline CDR1 reads SGHAT; CDR2 reads FQNNGV. Trimming left V 5 bases short and J 3 bases short, with 16 bases between. The CDR3 runs 15 residues. CDR3 nucleotides: TGTGCCAGCAGCCCCACGGTGCGGCTAGAAGAGACCCAGTACTTC. This gives the protein CASSPTVRLEETQYF.

This chain joins TRBV5-6 and TRBJ1-1; D is perhaps TRBD1 (5 bases). V lost 4 bases to trimming and J lost 7 bases, with 17 bases between them. Germline V gene data show CDR1 as SGHDT and CDR2 as YYEEEE. The CDR3 has 14 residues. Here the CDR3 reads CASSPNHGAGEAFF. CDR3 DNA: TGTGCCAGCAGCCCTAACCATGGGGCTGGTGAAGCTTTCTTT.

This rearrangement joins TRBV7-9 to TRBJ2-1; D remains unclear. The germline V gene has CDR1 SEHNR and CDR2 FQNEAQ (reference sequence). CDR3 length: 12 amino acids. The V and J ends lost 1 base and 7 bases respectively, with 5 bases between them. The CDR3 DNA is TGTGCCAGCAGCTTAGGTGCGAATGAGCAGTTCTTC. The encoded protein is CASSLGANEQFF. The whole variable domain, filled in from reference TRBV7-9 and TRBJ2-1, reads DTGVSQNPRHKITKRGQNVTFRCDPISEHNRLYWYRQTLGQGPEFLTYFQNEAQLEKSRLLSDRFSAERPKGSFSTLEIQRTEQGDSAMYLCASSLGANEQFFGPGTRLTVL.